Presented here are 23 T cell receptor beta chains from one specimen sequenced in a study of PD-L1 blockade in urothelial cancer. Documented time point: pretreatment peripheral blood. The data were produced by immunoSEQ multiplex PCR, yet TCRdb's version contains in-frame clones alone and is incomplete. The sample records 90,000 or so clones, roughly nine tenths being singletons. Sequenced material: PBMCs, taken around atezolizumab (anti-PD-L1) treatment. The source of these receptors is a woman of 80 years or more with urothelial cancer.

The genes are TRBV19 and TRBJ2-3; possibly TRBD1 for D (7 bases). Germline assignment: CDR1 LNHDA and CDR2 SQIVND (reference sequence). V lost 3 bases, J lost 11 bases, and 18 bases lay in between. The CDR3 loop spans 14 amino acids. The CDR3 DNA reads as TGTGCCAGTAGTATCCCCCTCGGCAGGGGGGAGCAGTATTTT. Its translation: CASSIPLGRGEQYF. The full variable domain, rest sourced from reference TRBV19 and TRBJ2-3, is DGGITQSPKYLFRKEGQNVTLSCEQNLNHDAMYWYRQDPGQGLRLIYYSQIVNDFQKGDIAEGYSVSREKKESFPLTVTSAQKNPTAFYLCASSIPLGRGEQYFGPGTRLTVL.

The gene calls are TRBV7-9 and TRBJ2-7, with D unclear. The germline V gene has CDR1 SEHNR and CDR2 FQNEAQ (reference sequence). Trimming took off 4 bases at V and 0 bases at J, with 13 bases between the two ends. This CDR3 spans 15 amino acids. CDR3 sequence (DNA): TGTGCCAGCAGCTCCCTTACCCGGTCCTCCTACGAGCAGTACTTC. It translates to CASSSLTRSSYEQYF. Full variable domain (rest looked up from reference TRBV7-9 and TRBJ2-7): DTGVSQNPRHKITKRGQNVTFRCDPISEHNRLYWYRQTLGQGPEFLTYFQNEAQLEKSRLLSDRFSAERPKGSFSTLEIQRTEQGDSAMYLCASSSLTRSSYEQYFGPGTRLTVT.

The chain is built from TRBV11-3 and TRBJ2-1, with D possibly TRBD1 on 6 matching bases. Germline CDR1 and CDR2: SGHNT and YENEEA. The CDR3 totals 14 residues. V lost 5 bases and J 5 bases, leaving 13 bases between the germline ends. CDR3 in amino acids: CASSPPGTNNEQFF. CDR3 sequence (DNA): TGTGCCAGCAGCCCGCCCGGGACAAACAATGAGCAGTTCTTC. The full variable domain, completed using reference TRBV11-3 and TRBJ2-1, is EAGVVQSPRYKIIEKKQPVAFWCNPISGHNTLYWYLQNLGQGPELLIRYENEEAVDDSQLPKDRFSAERLKGVDSTLKIQPAELGDSAVYLCASSPPGTNNEQFFGPGTRLTVL.

The chain recombines TRBV7-8 with TRBJ2-1, with a tentative D call TRBD2 (5 bases). Germline V gene data show CDR1 as SGHVS and CDR2 as FQNEAQ. This CDR3 has 19 amino acids. V shed 1 base and J shed 0 bases, with 19 bases lying between them. CDR3 loop: CASSLVYRGSVSSYNEQFF. CDR3 nucleotides: TGTGCCAGCAGCTTAGTGTATCGCGGGTCCGTGAGCTCCTACAATGAGCAGTTCTTC. The full variable domain, completed using reference TRBV7-8 and TRBJ2-1, is GAGVSQSPRYKVAKRGQDVALRCDPISGHVSLFWYQQALGQGPEFLTYFQNEAQLDKSGLPSDRFFAERPEGSVSTLKIQRTQQEDSAVYLCASSLVYRGSVSSYNEQFFGPGTRLTVL.

The chain employs TRBV7-3 and TRBJ2-5, with D possibly being TRBD2 (5 bases). Trimming took off 5 bases at V and 4 bases at J, with 14 bases between the two ends. CDR3 size: 14 residues. The V gene's germline CDR1 is SGHTA and CDR2 FQGTGA. The CDR3 sequence: CASSGGMDGETQYF. CDR3 nucleotides: TGTGCCAGCAGCGGAGGAATGGATGGAGAGACCCAGTACTTC.

The chain uses TRBV7-8 and TRBJ2-3, with a tentative D call TRBD2 (5 bases). Trimming pared 2 bases from V and 0 bases from J, leaving 12 bases between. CDR1 SGHVS and CDR2 FQNEAQ come from the germline V gene. CDR3 length: 16 residues. The chain's CDR3 is CASSLLWGVSTDTQYF. CDR3 nucleotide sequence: TGTGCCAGCAGCTTACTTTGGGGAGTGAGCACAGATACGCAGTATTTT.

The chain is built from TRBV7-3 and TRBJ2-1; 7 nucleotides align to TRBD1. This CDR3 is 15 amino acids long. The trim removed 2 bases at V and 4 bases at J, leaving 5 bases unmatched. Germline-derived CDR1 and CDR2 are SGHTA and FQGTGA. In nucleotides, the CDR3 is TGTGCCAGCAGCTTAGAAGGGACAGAGTACAATGAGCAGTTCTTC. Translating it yields CASSLEGTEYNEQFF.

This chain links TRBV11-2 with TRBJ1-3, with D maybe TRBD1 (6 bases). V lost 5 bases, J lost 4 bases, and 12 bases lay in between. This CDR3 is 14 amino acids long. Germline V CDR1 and CDR2: SGHAT, FQNNGV. The CDR3 reads CASSRTVNGNTIYF. CDR3 coding DNA: TGTGCCAGCAGCAGGACAGTTAACGGAAACACCATATATTTT.

The chain is built from TRBV15 and TRBJ2-2, with D perhaps TRBD1 (6 bases). CDR1 and CDR2 from the germline V gene are LNHNV and YYDKDF (reference sequence). Trimming took off 0 bases at V and 6 bases at J, with 11 bases between the two ends. The CDR3 sequence is 15 residues long. In nucleotides, the CDR3 is TGTGCCACCAGCAGAGATGTGGGGGCCGCCGGGGAGCTGTTTTTT. Its protein product is CATSRDVGAAGELFF.

This chain uses TRBV9 with TRBJ1-3; a weak D match, TRBD1 (5 bases). V was shortened by 0 bases and J by 0 bases, with 7 bases between the two germline ends. Germline V gene lookup returns CDR1 SGDLS and CDR2 YYNGEE. This CDR3 spans 15 amino acids. CDR3 sequence reads: CASSVGQISGNTIYF. In DNA, the CDR3 is TGTGCCAGCAGCGTAGGACAGATCTCTGGAAACACCATATATTTT.

This clone was counted only a few times. In the same sample, other DNA sequences code for this CDR3. This chain joins TRBV5-1 and TRBJ2-6, with 8 bases identical to TRBD1. The J segment lost 4 bases and the V segment lost 5 bases, leaving 5 bases of the junction unmatched. This CDR3 is 15 amino acids long. From germline, CDR1 is SGHRS and CDR2 YFSETQ. In DNA, the CDR3 is TGCGCCAGCAGTTCTCAGGGGGCGGGGGCCAACGTCCTGACTTTC. It translates to CASSSQGAGANVLTF.

J is TRBJ2-5 and V is TRBV5-1; TRBD2 aligns across 9 bases. The CDR3 runs 16 residues. Germline assignment: CDR1 SGHRS and CDR2 YFSETQ. Unmatched junction bases numbered 10, after V lost 5 bases and J lost 2 bases. Here the CDR3 reads CASRGGGAGGQETQYF. As DNA, the CDR3 is TGCGCCAGCAGAGGAGGCGGAGCGGGAGGTCAAGAGACCCAGTACTTC.

V usage is TRBV5-5 and J usage is TRBJ2-7; 9 bases fit TRBD1. V was pared by 5 bases and J by 4 bases, with 7 bases of the junction left unmatched. This CDR3 has 14 residues. The germline CDR1 and CDR2 sequences are SGHKS and YYEKEE (reference sequence). The CDR3: CASREGQGLYEQYF. DNA of the CDR3: TGTGCCAGCAGGGAGGGACAGGGTTTGTACGAGCAGTACTTC.

CDR3 sequence reads: CASTTLPGLNTEAFF. The CDR3 DNA reads TGTGCCAGTACTACGTTACCGGGGTTGAACACTGAAGCTTTCTTT. The chain couples TRBV19 to TRBJ1-1; D unresolved. CDR1 is LNHDA and CDR2 is SQIVND in the germline V gene (reference sequence). This CDR3 region has 15 residues. Trimming cost V 7 bases and J 0 bases, with 15 bases left between them.

Only one count was recorded for this clone. The chain has TRBV19 and TRBJ2-2, with 12 bases identical to TRBD2. CDR1 is LNHDA, CDR2 SQIVND, per germline (reference sequence). There are 19 residues in the CDR3. V lost 3 bases to trimming and J lost 0 bases; unmatched junction nucleotides: 8. CDR3 protein: CASSIGASGRAANTGELFF. As DNA, the CDR3 is TGTGCCAGTAGTATTGGCGCTAGCGGGAGGGCCGCGAACACCGGGGAGCTGTTTTTT.

The chain has TRBV9 and TRBJ2-7; 11 bases are a match to TRBD2. The CDR3 is made up of 15 amino acids. Germline assignment: CDR1 SGDLS and CDR2 YYNGEE. V lost 0 bases, J lost 4 bases, and 3 bases stayed unmatched. The DNA for the CDR3 is TGTGCCAGCAGCGTAGAGTCTAGCGGGGGGTACGAGCAGTACTTC. Translating it yields CASSVESSGGYEQYF.

This chain links TRBV10-1 with TRBJ2-1, with TRBD1 identical over 12 bases. The ends lost 5 bases at V and 9 bases at J; junction bases unmatched: 8. The CDR3 runs to 15 residues. CDR1 and CDR2 (germline): WNHNN, SYGVQD (reference sequence). The CDR3 loop is CASSKGQGASGEQFF. As DNA, the CDR3 is TGCGCCAGCAGTAAGGGACAGGGGGCTTCAGGTGAGCAGTTCTTC.

V usage is TRBV5-6 and J usage is TRBJ2-2; a weak D match, TRBD1 (6 bases). V lost 4 bases and J lost 2, with 18 bases in between. This CDR3 is built from 17 residues. The germline V gene encodes CDR1 SGHDT and CDR2 YYEEEE. Here the CDR3 DNA reads TGTGCCAGCAGCGCAACCTTCGGGACACTTAACACCGGGGAGCTGTTTTTT. It translates to CASSATFGTLNTGELFF.

This rearrangement joins TRBV7-9 to TRBJ2-5; 13 positions agree with TRBD2. This CDR3 has 16 amino acids. Per germline, CDR1 SEHNR and CDR2 FQNEAQ (reference sequence). V shed 1 base, J shed 3 bases, and the junction held 2 bases outside the gene matches. The CDR3 region is CASSLGGTSGEETQYF. The CDR3, as DNA: TGTGCCAGCAGCTTAGGGGGGACTAGCGGGGAAGAGACCCAGTACTTC.

CDR3 in amino acids: CASSLGASGNGEQFF. CDR3 DNA sequence: TGTGCCAGCAGTTTAGGGGCTAGCGGGAATGGTGAGCAGTTCTTC. This rearrangement joins TRBV7-3 to TRBJ2-1; 9 bases match TRBD2. J gave up 9 bases and V 6 bases, and 12 bases lay outside the gene matches. The CDR3 loop spans 15 amino acids. CDR1 and CDR2 from the germline V gene are SGHTA and FQGTGA.

The J gene is TRBJ1-5, the V gene TRBV18; D not certain. This CDR3 region has 15 residues. Trimming removed 3 bases from V and 6 bases from J, with 15 bases in between. The germline CDR1 and CDR2 sequences are KGHSH and LQKENI. CDR3 sequence (DNA): TGTGCCAGCTCACCGGGAGGGAATCGGGGTCAGCCCCAGCATTTT. It translates to CASSPGGNRGQPQHF.

The V and J genes are TRBV7-3 and TRBJ2-6; the D gene is possibly TRBD2 (6 bases). Germline CDR1 and CDR2: SGHTA and FQGTGA. V gave up 2 bases and J gave up 2 bases, with 7 bases separating them. The CDR3 has 15 residues. The CDR3 protein is CASSLSGAGANVLTF. CDR3 nucleotide sequence: TGTGCCAGCAGCTTATCGGGGGCTGGGGCCAACGTCCTGACTTTC.

The V call is TRBV7-9, the J call TRBJ2-7; D unclear. In germline, CDR1 is SEHNR, CDR2 FQNEAQ (reference sequence). This CDR3 spans 12 amino acids. Between the trimmed V and J ends, which lost 5 bases and 2 bases, there was a span of 7 bases. The CDR3 coding sequence is TGTGCCAGCAGCGAACAGACCTACGAGCAGTACTTC. Protein: CASSEQTYEQYF. Based on the CDR3 plus reference TRBV7-9 and TRBJ2-7, the full variable domain is DTGVSQNPRHKITKRGQNVTFRCDPISEHNRLYWYRQTLGQGPEFLTYFQNEAQLEKSRLLSDRFSAERPKGSFSTLEIQRTEQGDSAMYLCASSEQTYEQYFGPGTRLTVT.